This TCR beta chain was sequenced in a study of CD8 T cells in ankylosing spondylitis. Quantitative 5'-RACE with molecular barcodes was used to make the TCR beta libraries. TCRdb reprocessed the 5' RACE reads with MiXCR, giving one entry per CDR3 protein. Of over 110,000 distinct CDR3 sequences in the sample, 7% to 10% were seen once. Trimming stripped 6 bases from V and 4 bases from J, with 16 bases between. CDR3 length equals 14 residues. Per germline, CDR1 DFQATT and CDR2 SNEGSKA (reference sequence). On this clonotype: Its antigen is still unknown.

General observations from the study: The authors reported significant enrichment of disease-linked clones in matched ankylosing spondylitis synovial fluid. Both synovial fluid and blood in reactive arthritis had previously been reported to carry some motif variants. Among TCR beta sequences, a motif of under ten highly homologous variants appeared characteristic of ankylosing spondylitis blood.

This chain connects TRBV20-1 to TRBJ2-1; D possibly corresponds to TRBD2 (5 bases). Sequencing was done on a sample of synovial fluid, either unsorted or a sorted T cell fraction (not recorded which). The receptor's source is a male donor with ankylosing spondylitis. CDR3 protein: CSARTPRAYNEQFF. The CDR3, as DNA: TGCAGTGCCAGGACTCCGCGAGCATACAATGAGCAGTTCTTC.